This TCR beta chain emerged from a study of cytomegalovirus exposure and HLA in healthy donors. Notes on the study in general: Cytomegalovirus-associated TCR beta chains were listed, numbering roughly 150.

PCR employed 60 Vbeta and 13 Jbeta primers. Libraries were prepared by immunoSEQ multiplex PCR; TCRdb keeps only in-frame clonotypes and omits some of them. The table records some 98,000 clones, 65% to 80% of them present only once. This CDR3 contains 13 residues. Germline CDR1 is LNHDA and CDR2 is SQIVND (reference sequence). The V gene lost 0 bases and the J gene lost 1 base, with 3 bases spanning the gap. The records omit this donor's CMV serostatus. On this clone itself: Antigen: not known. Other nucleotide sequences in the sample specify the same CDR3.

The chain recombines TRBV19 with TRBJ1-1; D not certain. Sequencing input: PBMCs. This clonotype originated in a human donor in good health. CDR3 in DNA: TGTGCCAGTAGTATAGACAGGAACACTGAAGCTTTCTTT. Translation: CASSIDRNTEAFF.